One and the same sample provided the 21 T cell receptor beta chains below, sequenced in a study of T cells in Graves' hyperthyroidism and ophthalmopathy. TCR beta CDR3 regions were amplified from RNA transcripts. The HTBI primer set was used in a first-round RT-PCR of the TCR CDR3. Via MiXCR, TCRdb re-called the multiplex PCR reads, giving one row per CDR3 protein. The repertoire holds about 350,000 distinct CDR3 sequences, with 14% as singletons. The material sequenced was blood. The receptors shown here come from a young woman with Graves' hyperthyroidism.

This clonotype has ten or more counts. This chain uses TRBV29-1 with TRBJ2-3; D not resolved. The CDR3 is made up of 12 amino acids. V lost 5 bases and J 0 bases, leaving 6 bases between the germline ends. CDR1 and CDR2 (germline): SQVTM, ANQGSEA. The CDR3 bases are TGCAGCGTTTTTCTAAGCACAGATACGCAGTATTTT. It translates to CSVFLSTDTQYF.

This clonotype turned up a few times. The chain joins TRBV5-1 to TRBJ2-1; 9 positions agree with TRBD2. This CDR3 region has 15 residues. The germline CDR1 and CDR2 sequences are SGHRS and YFSETQ. J gave up 2 bases and V 1 base, and 1 base lay outside the gene matches. The CDR3 reads CASSLPSGTYNEQFF. Written as DNA, the CDR3 is TGCGCCAGCAGCTTGCCTAGCGGGACCTACAATGAGCAGTTCTTC.

This clonotype occurred many times. V and J are TRBV27 and TRBJ1-1; no firm D call. The germline V gene encodes CDR1 MNHEY and CDR2 SMNVEV (reference sequence). The CDR3 runs to 11 residues. With 5 bases removed from V and 4 bases from J, the gap between germline ends came to 5 bases. CDR3 coding DNA: TGTGCCAGCAGTAGTCGCACTGAAGCTTTCTTT. It yields the protein CASSSRTEAFF.

This clonotype was detected many times. The chain carries TRBV7-6 and TRBJ2-1; D may be TRBD1 (6 bases). The CDR3 consists of 14 residues. Germline values: CDR1 SGHVS, CDR2 FNYEAQ. Trimming took 0 bases from V and 5 from J, leaving 8 bases between them. The CDR3 region is CASSLAGADNEQFF. The DNA for the CDR3 is TGTGCCAGCAGCTTAGCGGGGGCAGACAATGAGCAGTTCTTC.

The chain is built from TRBV30 and TRBJ2-2; either TRBD1 or TRBD2 may fit D (6 bases each). The CDR3 has 18 residues. The germline V gene has CDR1 GTSNPN and CDR2 SVGIG (reference sequence). V lost 2 bases, J lost 7 bases, and 26 bases lay in between. The DNA of the CDR3 is TGTGCCTGGAGTCTCCGTCTCCGGGGGCCCTGGAGTTACGGGGAGCTGTTTTTT. Protein: CAWSLRLRGPWSYGELFF.

Many counts were recorded for this clonotype. The chain is built from TRBV2 and TRBJ1-4; 7 bases agree with TRBD1. Losses at the gene ends were 8 bases for V and 8 bases for J; bases not matched to a gene: 14. The CDR3 extends over 15 amino acids. Germline lookup yields CDR1 SNHLY and CDR2 FYNNEI. The CDR3 region has the DNA TGTGCCAGCGTGCCAGGGGGTGACCCTTGGGAAAAACTGTTTTTT. This translates into CASVPGGDPWEKLFF.

The rearrangement links TRBV18 to TRBJ2-7; maybe TRBD2 (6 bases). CDR3 length equals 14 residues. Germline V lookup: CDR1 KGHSH, CDR2 LQKENI. V lost 6 bases to trimming and J lost 4 bases, with 16 bases between them. The CDR3 loop is CASSTTRGTYEQYF. DNA for the CDR3: TGTGCCAGCTCTACGACTAGAGGGACTTACGAGCAGTACTTC.

To note about this clonotype: A read error is possible here, since a much larger clone lies one base away. The rearrangement links TRBV24-1 to TRBJ2-2; no definite D call. Germline V gives CDR1 KGHDR, CDR2 SFDVKD. CDR3 size: 11 residues. Trimming removed 8 bases from V and 7 bases from J, with 7 bases in between. CDR3 coding DNA: TGTGCCACCACGCAGAGCGGGGAGCTGTTTTTT. Translated, it gives CATTQSGELFF.

This chain links TRBV3-1 with TRBJ2-2; 12 bases align to TRBD2. The trim removed 6 bases at V and 5 bases at J, leaving 7 bases unmatched. The CDR3 runs 16 residues. Germline V lookup: CDR1 LGHDT, CDR2 YNNKEL (reference sequence). In DNA form, the CDR3 reads TGTGCCAGCAGTTGGACTAGCGGGATTCATACCGGGGAGCTGTTTTTT. It codes for CASSWTSGIHTGELFF.

The table lists this clonotype with many counts. The chain is built from TRBV13 and TRBJ2-7; D might be TRBD1 or TRBD2, each matching 5 bases. Germline-derived CDR1 and CDR2 are PRHDT and FYEKMQ (reference sequence). V dropped 5 bases and J dropped 3 bases, with 11 bases sitting between them. There are 13 residues in the CDR3. CDR3 protein: CASSPGPLYEQYF. CDR3 DNA sequence: TGTGCCAGCAGCCCGGGACCCCTCTACGAGCAGTACTTC.

Ten or more counts support this clonotype. This chain links TRBV11-2 with TRBJ2-5; D may match TRBD1 or TRBD2 (5 bases each). The CDR3 contains 15 residues. Germline V gives CDR1 SGHAT, CDR2 FQNNGV. Trimming removed 0 bases from V and 5 bases from J, with 13 bases in between. The CDR3 loop is CASSLEPGPVETQYF. The CDR3 DNA reads as TGTGCCAGCAGCTTAGAGCCGGGACCTGTGGAGACCCAGTACTTC.

Many counts were recorded for this clonotype. This sequence joins TRBV20-1 and TRBJ2-3, with 13 nucleotides matching TRBD2. Germline V lookup: CDR1 DFQATT, CDR2 SNEGSKA (reference sequence). V lost 5 bases and J lost 2; bases outside the gene matches: 7. This CDR3 has 16 residues. CDR3 loop: CSARPGLAGFTDTQYF. The DNA of the CDR3 is TGCAGTGCTCGACCGGGACTAGCGGGATTCACAGATACGCAGTATTTT.

This clonotype was detected ten times or more. This chain uses TRBV12-3 or TRBV12-4 with TRBJ1-5; D remains unclear. This CDR3 is built from 14 residues. V gave up 0 bases and J gave up 4 bases, with 7 bases separating them. The CDR3 region is CASSLANLNQPQHF. CDR3 DNA: TGTGCCAGCAGTTTAGCCAACTTAAATCAGCCCCAGCATTTT.

This clonotype was seen only a few times. The V and J genes are TRBV10-3 and TRBJ2-1; D may correspond to TRBD1 or TRBD2 (6 bases each). The CDR3 has 13 amino acids. Trimming pared 4 bases from V and 5 bases from J, leaving 9 bases between. From germline, CDR1 is ENHRY and CDR2 SYGVKD. CDR3 amino acids: CAISGGGHNEQFF. CDR3 bases: TGTGCCATCAGTGGAGGGGGGCACAATGAGCAGTTCTTC.

The chain carries TRBV27 and TRBJ2-2; D is unresolved. This CDR3 comprises 16 residues. V lost 1 base to trimming and J lost 1 base, with 10 bases between them. CDR1 is MNHEY and CDR2 is SMNVEV in the germline V gene (reference sequence). For the CDR3, the DNA is TGTGCCAGCAGTTTATTGGCAGCACAGAACACCGGGGAGCTGTTTTTT. This sequence encodes CASSLLAAQNTGELFF.

At least ten counts were recorded for this clonotype. V and J are TRBV12-3 or TRBV12-4 and TRBJ2-7; 8 positions match TRBD2. V lost 5 bases to trimming and J lost 7 bases; unmatched junction nucleotides: 7. The CDR3 spans 13 residues. The CDR3, as DNA: TGTGCCAGCAGTCTGGGACTAGTGGGTGAGCAGTACTTC. Protein product: CASSLGLVGEQYF.

J is TRBJ2-7 and V is TRBV20-1, with 8 nucleotides matching TRBD1. From germline, CDR1 is DFQATT and CDR2 SNEGSKA (reference sequence). V shed 7 bases and J 3 bases; nucleotides not matched to a gene: 17. The CDR3 has 16 residues. CDR3 DNA sequence: TGCAGTGTTCAGGGGGCACTCAAGTCCTCTAGCTACGAGCAGTACTTC. Protein sequence: CSVQGALKSSSYEQYF.

This rearrangement joins TRBV5-1 to TRBJ2-3; tentatively, D is TRBD1 (5 bases). CDR3 length equals 14 residues. Between the trimmed V and J ends, which lost 4 bases and 4 bases, there was a span of 13 bases. CDR1 and CDR2 (germline): SGHRS, YFSETQ. The CDR3 DNA reads as TGCGCCAGCAGCAAAGAAGCAGGGTCAGATACGCAGTATTTT. It yields the protein CASSKEAGSDTQYF.

This sequence joins TRBV7-2 and TRBJ1-6; no clear D. CDR3 length equals 14 residues. Germline loops: CDR1 SGHTA, CDR2 FQGNSA. Trimming took 1 base from V and 11 from J, leaving 12 bases between them. The CDR3 loop reads CASSLDFIGTPLHF. The CDR3 DNA reads as TGTGCCAGCAGCTTAGACTTTATTGGCACACCCCTCCACTTT.

This clonotype was detected only a few times. The chain is built from TRBV29-1 and TRBJ1-5; no reliable D call. The germline gives CDR1 SQVTM, CDR2 ANQGSEA. The CDR3 is 13 amino acids. V lost 4 bases and J 6 bases, leaving 13 bases between the germline ends. The CDR3 region has the DNA TGCAGCGTTGTGTTGAGTGGAAGTCAGCCCCAGCATTTT. Amino acids: CSVVLSGSQPQHF.

The V gene is TRBV27, the J gene TRBJ2-1; a possible D gene is TRBD2 (6 bases). Trimming removed 5 bases at V and 8 bases at J, with 19 bases between. The CDR3 contains 15 residues. CDR1 MNHEY and CDR2 SMNVEV come from the germline V gene (reference sequence). The CDR3 sequence is CASSPRAGLVYEQFF. As DNA, the CDR3 is TGTGCCAGCAGTCCTCGGGCGGGATTAGTATATGAGCAGTTCTTC.